This is a list of T cell receptor beta chains from one sample in a study of chemoradiotherapy in HPV16-positive cancers. Assay used: immunoSEQ multiplex PCR; TCRdb lists only in-frame clones, some missing. The profile shows approximately 4,500 clones, approximately 72% of them singletons. This specimen consisted of tumor tissue, obtained from a patient who underwent chemoradiotherapy. The source is a human donor with HPV-associated anogenital cancer. Both conserved end residues are part of each CDR3. Fields, in order: D gene, J gene, V gene, clone size, CDR3 DNA, CDR3 protein. A D gene is named only where the DNA matches it firmly. Size values are once, few and many counts, or a class for expanded clones, and some rows have none.

TRBD2 | TRBJ2-7 | TRBV6-6 | NA | TGTGCCAGCAGTACGTTTTCTAGCGGCCGCTCCTACGAGCAGTACTTC | CASSTFSSGRSYEQYF
NA | TRBJ1-2 | TRBV4-2 | medium-sized | TGTGCCAGCAGCCAAGATGTCGCGGGGCTATCTGGCTACACCTTC | CASSQDVAGLSGYTF
NA | TRBJ2-7 | TRBV4-1 | NA | TGCGCCAGCAGCCAAGATCGGGCCGGTCTGGTCGAGCAGTACTTC | CASSQDRAGLVEQYF
NA | TRBJ1-6 | TRBV2 | NA | TGTGCCAGCAGTGACAGATTGGGGCTTAATTCACCCCTCCACTTT | CASSDRLGLNSPLHF
TRBD2 | TRBJ2-1 | TRBV6-1 | NA | TGTGCCAGCACCGCTAGCGGGAGAGGGGATGAGCAGTTCTTC | CASTASGRGDEQFF
TRBD2 | TRBJ2-1 | TRBV5-1 | NA | TGCGCCAGCAGCTTCTCGGGACTATCTAGCTCCTACAATGAGCAGTTCTTC | CASSFSGLSSSYNEQFF
TRBD1 | TRBJ2-2 | TRBV28 | NA | TGTGCCAGCAGTGGACAGGGTCAGAAGACCGGGGAGCTGTTTTTT | CASSGQGQKTGELFF
NA | TRBJ2-7 | TRBV20-1 | NA | TGCAGTGCTAGGTCCTACGAGCAGTACTTC | CSARSYEQYF
NA | TRBJ2-5 | TRBV11-2 | NA | TGTGCCAGCAGCTTATTTGCACAAGAGACCCAGTACTTC | CASSLFAQETQYF
TRBD1 | TRBJ1-6 | TRBV7-2 | once | TGTGCCAGCAGCCCCCGACAGGGAGGGGATTCACCCCTCCACTTT | CASSPRQGGDSPLHF
TRBD1 | TRBJ1-2 | TRBV19 | NA | TGTGCCAGTACGGGACAGGGAACCTATGGCTACACCTTC | CASTGQGTYGYTF
NA | TRBJ1-3 | TRBV28 | NA | TGTGCCAGCAGTCCCCCCGGGACACTAGGAAACACCATATATTTT | CASSPPGTLGNTIYF
NA | TRBJ1-2 | TRBV18 | NA | TGTGCCAGCTCACGGGAGGCGGTTGGCTACACCTTC | CASSREAVGYTF
TRBD2 | TRBJ2-1 | TRBV6-6 | NA | TGTGCCAGCACCCCGGGACTAGAGCAGTTCTTC | CASTPGLEQFF
NA | TRBJ2-3 | TRBV7-9 | NA | TGTGCCAGCAGTACCGGGACTCCCTCCGATACGCAGTATTTT | CASSTGTPSDTQYF
TRBD2 | TRBJ2-5 | TRBV18 | NA | TGTGCCAGCTCACCCCCTCGGACCGCTTTAGCGGGAGTGGCAGAGACCCAGTACTTC | CASSPPRTALAGVAETQYF
NA | TRBJ2-7 | TRBV30 | NA | TGTGCCTGGGGAAGGACTGGCAACGAGCAGTACTTC | CAWGRTGNEQYF
TRBD1 | TRBJ1-4 | TRBV5-5 | NA | TGTGCCAGCAGCGTCGGGACAGGGGATGAAAAACTGTTTTTT | CASSVGTGDEKLFF
NA | TRBJ2-3 | TRBV21-1 | NA | TGTGCCAGCAGCAAAGTTACAAGGGCAGATACGCAGTATTTT | CASSKVTRADTQYF
NA | TRBJ1-1 | TRBV7-9 | NA | TGTGCCAGCAGCTACCGGGACAAGCCGGGCGCTGAAGCTTTCTTT | CASSYRDKPGAEAFF
NA | TRBJ2-3 | TRBV29-1 | NA | TGCAGCGTCGCCGGGCCTAGCACAGATACGCAGTATTTT | CSVAGPSTDTQYF
NA | TRBJ1-2 | TRBV5-1 | NA | TGCGCCAGCAGCTTTGGGGAATACAACTATGGCTACACCTTC | CASSFGEYNYGYTF
NA | TRBJ2-7 | TRBV7-2 | NA | TGTGCCAGCAGCCCGCAGCCAGGCAGGGGCGACGAGCAGTACTTC | CASSPQPGRGDEQYF
NA | TRBJ2-7 | TRBV5-1 | few | TGCGCCAGCAGCTTGACGCAGTACGAGCAGTACTTC | CASSLTQYEQYF
NA | TRBJ2-3 | TRBV9 | NA | TGTGCCAGCAGCGTAGTGGGGACTGTCACAGATACGCAGTATTTT | CASSVVGTVTDTQYF
TRBD1 | TRBJ1-2 | TRBV7-9 | NA | TGTGCCAGCAGCTTGTTCGGACAGGGTGACTATGGCTACACCTTC | CASSLFGQGDYGYTF
NA | TRBJ1-3 | TRBV11-2 | NA | TGTGCCAGCAGCCAAGACGGGACTGGCGGAAACACCATATATTTT | CASSQDGTGGNTIYF
TRBD2 | TRBJ2-7 | TRBV19 | NA | TGTGCCAGTAGTATACTAGCGGGAGCCTACGAGCAGTACTTC | CASSILAGAYEQYF
NA | TRBJ1-2 | TRBV14 | medium-sized | TGTGCCAGCAGCCAAATCAGGGCCCCCGACTATGGCTACACCTTC | CASSQIRAPDYGYTF
TRBD1 | TRBJ2-1 | TRBV5-1 | few | TGCGCCAGCAGACGGACAGGGGGCAGGATCGCCTACAATGAGCAGTTCTTC | CASRRTGGRIAYNEQFF
NA | TRBJ1-5 | TRBV19 | NA | TGTGCCAGTAGTCGTCGTTGGGGGGATGGTCAGCCCCAGCATTTT | CASSRRWGDGQPQHF
NA | TRBJ2-1 | TRBV7-9 | NA | TGTGCCAGCAGCCCCCCGGGGACTCCGTACAATGAGCAGTTCTTC | CASSPPGTPYNEQFF
NA | TRBJ1-5 | TRBV6-1 | few | TGTGCCAGCAGTGATCACAAAGGGGGCAATCAGCCCCAGCATTTT | CASSDHKGGNQPQHF
NA | TRBJ2-1 | TRBV27 | NA | TGTGCCAGCAGTTTAACGGGGAGCTCCTACAATGAGCAGTTCTTC | CASSLTGSSYNEQFF
NA | TRBJ1-4 | TRBV29-1 | NA | TGCAGCGTCACTCAGGGGAATGAAAAACTGTTTTTT | CSVTQGNEKLFF
NA | TRBJ2-6 | TRBV25-1 | few | TGTGCCAGCAGACCCGGATCTGGGGCCAACGTCCTGACTTTC | CASRPGSGANVLTF
NA | TRBJ2-1 | TRBV21-1 | NA | TGTGCCAGCAGCAAAAGCTTTGAGACAGGGGGTTTTAAGCAGTTCTTC | CASSKSFETGGFKQFF
TRBD1 | TRBJ1-3 | TRBV9 | NA | TGTGCCAGCAGCGTCGGGACAGGGGTGAACACCATATATTTT | CASSVGTGVNTIYF
TRBD1 | TRBJ2-5 | TRBV7-2 | NA | TGTGCCAGCAGCACCAGACAGGGGGGGAAAGAGACCCAGTACTTC | CASSTRQGGKETQYF
NA | TRBJ2-5 | TRBV6-1 | NA | TGTGCCAGCAGTACACACAGGGACACCCAGTACTTC | CASSTHRDTQYF
NA | TRBJ2-6 | TRBV7-8 | NA | TGTGCCAGCAGCTTAGGGAGGGGGCTGGGGGCCAACGTCCTGACTTTC | CASSLGRGLGANVLTF
NA | TRBJ2-1 | TRBV6-6 | NA | TGTGCCAGCAGTCACATAATCTCCTACAATGAGCAGTTCTTC | CASSHIISYNEQFF
TRBD1 | TRBJ1-1 | TRBV10-3 | NA | TGTGCCACTTTGGACAGGGGGAACACTGAAGCTTTCTTT | CATLDRGNTEAFF
NA | TRBJ2-5 | TRBV27 | few | TGTGCCAGCTGGGGAGAGACCCAGTACTTC | CASWGETQYF
TRBD1 | TRBJ2-7 | TRBV7-9 | NA | TGTGCCAGCAGTCACCGCGACAGGGGCCCCTACGAGCAGTACTTC | CASSHRDRGPYEQYF
NA | TRBJ2-7 | TRBV9 | NA | TGTGCCAGCAGCGTAGGTGGGACGGACTACGGGCAGTACTTC | CASSVGGTDYGQYF
NA | TRBJ2-2 | TRBV6-6 | NA | TGTGCCAGCAGTTACGCTGGGGAGCTGTTTTTT | CASSYAGELFF
NA | TRBJ2-1 | TRBV7-9 | NA | TGTGCCAGCAGCTTAGTCAGGGTGGGAACATACAATGAGCAGTTCTTC | CASSLVRVGTYNEQFF
NA | TRBJ2-3 | TRBV2 | NA | TGTGCCAGCAGGGACAGACCAAATCAGCCCCAGTATTTT | CASRDRPNQPQYF
TRBD1 | TRBJ1-2 | TRBV7-2 | NA | TGTGCCAGCAGCTCTCCCCGGACAGGGGGCAGCTATGGCTACACCTTC | CASSSPRTGGSYGYTF
NA | TRBJ1-2 | TRBV29-1 | medium-sized | TGCAGCGTTGAAGAGGCGGAATCCTATGGCTACACCTTC | CSVEEAESYGYTF
NA | TRBJ1-5 | TRBV18 | NA | TGTGCCAGCTCACCAGGGAGTAGCAATCAGCCCCAGCATTTT | CASSPGSSNQPQHF
TRBD1 | TRBJ1-2 | TRBV5-4 | NA | TGTGCCAGCAGCTCGGCAGGGGGGGCCCTCTATGGCTACACCTTC | CASSSAGGALYGYTF